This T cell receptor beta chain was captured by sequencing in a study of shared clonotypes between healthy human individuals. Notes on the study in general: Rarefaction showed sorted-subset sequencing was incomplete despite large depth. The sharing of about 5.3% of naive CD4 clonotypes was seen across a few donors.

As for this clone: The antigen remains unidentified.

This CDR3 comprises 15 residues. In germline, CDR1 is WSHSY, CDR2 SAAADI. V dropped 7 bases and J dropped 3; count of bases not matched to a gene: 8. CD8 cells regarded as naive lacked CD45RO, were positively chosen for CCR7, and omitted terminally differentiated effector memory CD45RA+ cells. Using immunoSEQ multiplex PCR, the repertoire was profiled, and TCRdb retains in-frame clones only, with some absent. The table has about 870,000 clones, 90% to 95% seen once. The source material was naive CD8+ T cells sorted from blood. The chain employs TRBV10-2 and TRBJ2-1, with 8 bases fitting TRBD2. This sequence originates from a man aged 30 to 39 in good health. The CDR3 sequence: CASTTGLGDYNEQFF. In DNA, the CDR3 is TGCGCCAGCACCACGGGACTAGGAGACTACAATGAGCAGTTCTTC.